Shown below are 26 T cell receptor beta chains from a single sample sequenced in a study of spatial heterogeneity in lung cancer. The study's findings and limits: Tumors with more nonsynonymous mutations had more expanded intratumoral alpha and beta TCRs.

The antigens for these receptors are not known. Time point of the sample: sample taken at primary tumor resection. TCRdb reprocessed the 5' RACE reads with MiXCR, giving one entry per CDR3 protein. The sample lists some 23,000 distinct CDR3 sequences, 8% to 10% occurring once. The sequences come from lung tumor tissue, collected at surgery. The receptors shown here come from a male donor with early-stage non-small cell lung cancer.

This clonotype occurred a few times. The V call is TRBV4-1, the J call TRBJ1-6, with D unclear. Germline CDR1 and CDR2: MGHRA and YSYEKL. V lost 0 bases, J lost 3 bases, and 12 bases lay in between. The CDR3 covers 17 residues. CDR3 sequence reads: CASSQDSLGNYNSPLHF. The CDR3 region has the DNA TGCGCCAGCAGCCAAGATAGTTTGGGAAACTATAATTCACCCCTCCACTTT.

This clonotype was seen only a few times. V gene TRBV18 combines with J gene TRBJ1-6, with a weak D call TRBD1 (6 bases). The CDR3 has 15 residues. Germline CDR1 reads KGHSH; CDR2 reads LQKENI. Trimming shortened V by 6 bases and J by 6 bases, and 15 bases separated the two germline ends. Here the CDR3 reads CASSLSGAINSPLHF. The CDR3 DNA reads TGTGCCAGCTCGCTATCAGGGGCGATTAATTCACCCCTCCACTTT.

At least ten counts were recorded for this clonotype. This sequence joins TRBV7-8 and TRBJ1-4; no reliable D call. With 5 bases removed from V and 8 bases from J, the gap between germline ends came to 9 bases. The CDR3 totals 12 residues. Germline V gene sequence: CDR1 SGHVS, CDR2 FQNEAQ. This CDR3 is CASSHSGEKLFF. The CDR3 nucleotides are TGTGCCAGCAGCCACAGTGGGGAAAAACTGTTTTTT.

CDR3 coding DNA: TGTGCCAGCAGTTACTCAGTATCCGGGACAGGAGCCTATGGCTACACCTTC. It codes for CASSYSVSGTGAYGYTF. The rearrangement uses TRBV6-5 and TRBJ1-2; TRBD1 agrees at 8 bases. V trimming: 0 bases; J trimming: 4 bases; junction bases outside the gene matches: 10. This CDR3 comprises 17 residues. Germline CDR1 and CDR2: MNHEY and SVGAGI.

The rearrangement uses TRBV13 and TRBJ1-1; tentative D call: TRBD1 (6 bases). Germline V gives CDR1 PRHDT, CDR2 FYEKMQ (reference sequence). The CDR3 is 12 residues long. The V end was cut by 8 bases, the J end by 5 bases, with 12 bases between. The CDR3 nucleotides are TGTGCCAGCGAGGGGGACGGGACTGAAGCTTTCTTT. Translated: CASEGDGTEAFF. Full variable domain (outside the CDR3, taken from reference TRBV13 and TRBJ1-1): AAGVIQSPRHLIKEKRETATLKCYPIPRHDTVYWYQQGPGQDPQFLISFYEKMQSDKGSIPDRFSAQQFSDYHSELNMSSLELGDSALYFCASEGDGTEAFFGQGTRLTVV.

This clonotype appeared a few times. The genes are TRBV12-3 or TRBV12-4 and TRBJ2-1; D perhaps matches TRBD1 (5 bases). The CDR3 spans 15 residues. With 6 bases removed from V and 0 bases from J, the gap between germline ends came to 12 bases. CDR3 in DNA: TGTGCCAGCAGGGAGCAGGGAACCTCCTACAATGAGCAGTTCTTC. This sequence encodes CASREQGTSYNEQFF.

This clonotype was detected only a few times. CDR3 DNA sequence: TGCAGTGCTAGCACAGATTACGAGCAGTACTTC. It encodes CSASTDYEQYF. This chain links TRBV20-1 with TRBJ2-7; no firm D call. CDR3 size: 11 residues. Between the trimmed V and J ends, which lost 3 bases and 4 bases, there was a span of 7 bases. The germline V gene encodes CDR1 DFQATT and CDR2 SNEGSKA (reference sequence).

This clonotype was recorded many times. The V call is TRBV4-3, the J call TRBJ2-7; D unresolved. Trimming shortened V by 3 bases and J by 1 base, and 13 bases separated the two germline ends. From germline, CDR1 is LGHNA and CDR2 YSLEER. The length of the CDR3 is 15 residues. CDR3 sequence: CASSQEHRLSYEQYF. CDR3 in DNA: TGCGCCAGCAGCCAGGAGCATAGGCTTTCCTACGAGCAGTACTTC.

The chain recombines TRBV24-1 with TRBJ1-5; D is unclear. Germline CDR1 and CDR2: KGHDR and SFDVKD. The CDR3 has 15 residues. The V end lost 2 bases, the J end lost 9 bases, and 16 bases lay between the germline ends. The CDR3 DNA reads as TGTGCCACCAGTGATTCAGTTTGGCCCGAGGGGCCCCAGCATTTT. It is translated as CATSDSVWPEGPQHF.

This clonotype counts as large. V usage is TRBV28 and J usage is TRBJ1-4; possible D gene TRBD1, 5 bases. V lost 3 bases and J lost 4, with 12 bases in between. The CDR3 runs 15 residues. Germline V gene sequence: CDR1 MDHEN, CDR2 SYDVKM. CDR3 nucleotide sequence: TGTGCCAGCAGTTTTGTGGACATTTATAATGAAAAACTGTTTTTT. Translation gives CASSFVDIYNEKLFF.

This clonotype has more than one count but fewer than ten. The CDR3 protein is CATSDPRTGRGVYF. The DNA for the CDR3 is TGTGCCACCAGTGACCCTCGGACAGGTCGGGGGGTGTACTTC. The chain uses TRBV24-1 and TRBJ2-7, with D possibly called TRBD1 or TRBD2 (7 bases each). The V gene lost 4 bases and the J gene lost 12 bases, with 21 bases spanning the gap. Germline CDR1 KGHDR, CDR2 SFDVKD. The CDR3 has 14 amino acids.

Sample share makes this clonotype medium-sized (0.01 to 0.1%). Because the CDR3's place on the DNA is in doubt, the DNA is left out and the CDR3 is given as listed by TCRdb. The chain joins TRBV28 to TRBJ2-1; the table's D call of TRBD2 was not tested on the DNA. The CDR3 comprises 17 residues, both ends counted. CDR1 MDHEN and CDR2 SYDVKM come from the germline V gene. The CDR3 spells CASSSSGLAGVNNEQFF.

This clonotype was counted ten times or more. The chain recombines TRBV9 with TRBJ2-1; D possibly corresponds to TRBD2 (5 bases). This CDR3 contains 16 residues. Germline CDR1 reads SGDLS; CDR2 reads YYNGEE. V was clipped by 5 bases and J by 8 bases, with 23 bases between them. CDR3 sequence reads: CASSPTRLLVFHEQFF. The CDR3 DNA reads as TGTGCCAGCAGTCCTACCAGACTACTAGTTTTCCATGAGCAGTTCTTC.

This clonotype has ten or more counts. The CDR3 DNA is TGTGCCAGCAGCGGAAGGGACAGCTCCTACGAGCAGTACTTC. Translated: CASSGRDSSYEQYF. J is TRBJ2-7 and V is TRBV6-5; the match to TRBD1 covers 7 bases. The J segment lost 0 bases and the V segment lost 6 bases, leaving 5 bases of the junction unmatched. The CDR3 length is 14 residues. CDR1 and CDR2 from the germline V gene are MNHEY and SVGAGI.

In this sample, this clonotype turned up a few times. V and J are TRBV20-1 and TRBJ2-7; 8 bases are a match to TRBD2. Germline V gene data show CDR1 as DFQATT and CDR2 as SNEGSKA (reference sequence). CDR3 length: 15 amino acids. V shed 3 bases and J 0 bases; nucleotides not matched to a gene: 7. CDR3 coding DNA: TGCAGTGCTAGGGTGACTAGCGTCGACTCCTACGAGCAGTACTTC. It is translated as CSARVTSVDSYEQYF.

This clonotype was observed a handful of times. The junction differs from germline at one of its ends, possibly a read error. The chain employs TRBV28 and TRBJ2-7; TRBD2 matches 8 bases. The CDR3 totals 12 residues. Germline lookup yields CDR1 MDHEN and CDR2 SYDVKM. Written as DNA, the CDR3 is TGTGCCAGCAGTACCCAGGGCCGCCGGGAGGGATTC. It specifies CASSTQGRREGF.

This clonotype occurred many times. The V gene is TRBV2, the J gene TRBJ2-3; possibly TRBD1 or TRBD2 for D (6 bases each). With 2 bases removed from V and 5 bases from J, the gap between germline ends came to 11 bases. Germline V gene lookup returns CDR1 SNHLY and CDR2 FYNNEI. The CDR3 contains 14 residues. CDR3 nucleotides: TGTGCCAGCAGTGAAACAGGGCGGGGAGATACGCAGTATTTT. Its protein is CASSETGRGDTQYF.

In this sample, this clonotype turned up many times. The chain combines TRBV4-2 with TRBJ2-5; a weak D match, TRBD2 (6 bases). This CDR3 has 15 residues. Between the trimmed V and J ends, which lost 5 bases and 3 bases, there was a span of 16 bases. The germline gives CDR1 LGHNA, CDR2 YNFKEQ. CDR3 nucleotides: TGTGCCAGCAGCGCACATCGGGGGTCTAAAGAGACCCAGTACTTC. Protein sequence: CASSAHRGSKETQYF.

This clonotype was recorded at least ten times. The J gene is TRBJ1-1, the V gene TRBV5-1; D unclear. In germline, CDR1 is SGHRS, CDR2 YFSETQ. V was pared by 0 bases and J by 3 bases, with 6 bases between. The CDR3 runs 13 residues. The CDR3 loop is CASSLAVDTEAFF. Written as DNA, the CDR3 is TGCGCCAGCAGCTTGGCCGTAGACACTGAAGCTTTCTTT.

The sample holds a few counts of this clonotype. The rearrangement uses TRBV7-9 and TRBJ1-5, with D perhaps TRBD1 (5 bases). V lost 4 bases and J lost 4, with 11 bases in between. Germline V gives CDR1 SEHNR, CDR2 FQNEAQ (reference sequence). The CDR3 length is 14 residues. The CDR3 sequence is CASSSAGWNQPQHF. The CDR3 region has the DNA TGTGCCAGCAGCTCGGCAGGGTGGAATCAGCCCCAGCATTTT.

The V call is TRBV14, the J call TRBJ2-1, with 7 bases fitting TRBD2. Germline V gene data show CDR1 as SGHDN and CDR2 as FVKESK. V was pared by 0 bases and J by 8 bases, with 10 bases of the junction left unmatched. The CDR3 runs to 16 residues. The CDR3: CASSQDLERGSDEQFF. Written as DNA, the CDR3 is TGTGCCAGCAGCCAAGATCTCGAGCGGGGAAGTGATGAGCAGTTCTTC.

This clonotype showed up just once. With a much larger clone just one base away, this may be a read error. The V and J genes are TRBV19 and TRBJ1-6; 9 nucleotides align to TRBD1. Per the germline V gene, CDR1 is LNHDA and CDR2 is SQIVND (reference sequence). The CDR3 is 16 amino acids. The CDR3 spells CTSSIWDRVEDSPLHF. In nucleotides, the CDR3 is TGTACCAGTAGTATCTGGGACAGGGTGGAAGATTCACCCCTCCACTTT.

The gene calls are TRBV5-1 and TRBJ2-7; D could derive from TRBD1 or TRBD2 (5 bases each). This CDR3 comprises 16 residues. CDR1 is SGHRS and CDR2 is YFSETQ in the germline V gene. The ends were cut back, 0 bases at V and 2 bases at J, with 15 bases in the middle. CDR3 nucleotides: TGCGCCAGCAGCTTGGATCTGGGACGCTCCACCTACGAGCAGTACTTC. Its protein product is CASSLDLGRSTYEQYF.

In its sample, this clonotype was seen many times. This chain joins TRBV5-1 and TRBJ1-1; D remains ambiguous. This CDR3 spans 15 amino acids. CDR1 and CDR2 from the germline V gene are SGHRS and YFSETQ. V was cut by 0 bases and J by 1 base, with 10 bases left in between. CDR3 bases: TGCGCCAGCAGCTTGGGAGGGAGGGCGAACACTGAAGCTTTCTTT. This sequence encodes CASSLGGRANTEAFF.

This clonotype showed up many times. J is TRBJ1-6 and V is TRBV25-1; TRBD1 aligns across 7 bases. The J segment lost 10 bases and the V segment lost 1 base, leaving 1 base of the junction unmatched. CDR3 length: 13 amino acids. CDR1 is MGHDK and CDR2 is SYGVNS in the germline V gene. CDR3 in amino acids: CASSEFRGSPLHF. The CDR3 bases are TGTGCCAGCAGTGAATTCAGGGGGTCACCCCTCCACTTT. Variable domain in full (rest from reference TRBV25-1 and TRBJ1-6): EADIYQTPRYLVIGTGKKITLECSQTMGHDKMYWYQQDPGMELHLIHYSYGVNSTEKGDLSSESTVSRIRTEHFPLTLESARPSHTSQYLCASSEFRGSPLHFGNGTRLTVT.

The J gene is TRBJ2-3, the V gene TRBV5-1; 13 bases are shared with TRBD2. J gave up 4 bases and V 2 bases, and 1 base lay outside the gene matches. This CDR3 is built from 15 residues. CDR1 and CDR2 from the germline V gene are SGHRS and YFSETQ. This chain's CDR3 is CASSFGLAGADTQYF. CDR3 nucleotides: TGCGCCAGCAGCTTCGGACTAGCGGGAGCAGATACGCAGTATTTT.